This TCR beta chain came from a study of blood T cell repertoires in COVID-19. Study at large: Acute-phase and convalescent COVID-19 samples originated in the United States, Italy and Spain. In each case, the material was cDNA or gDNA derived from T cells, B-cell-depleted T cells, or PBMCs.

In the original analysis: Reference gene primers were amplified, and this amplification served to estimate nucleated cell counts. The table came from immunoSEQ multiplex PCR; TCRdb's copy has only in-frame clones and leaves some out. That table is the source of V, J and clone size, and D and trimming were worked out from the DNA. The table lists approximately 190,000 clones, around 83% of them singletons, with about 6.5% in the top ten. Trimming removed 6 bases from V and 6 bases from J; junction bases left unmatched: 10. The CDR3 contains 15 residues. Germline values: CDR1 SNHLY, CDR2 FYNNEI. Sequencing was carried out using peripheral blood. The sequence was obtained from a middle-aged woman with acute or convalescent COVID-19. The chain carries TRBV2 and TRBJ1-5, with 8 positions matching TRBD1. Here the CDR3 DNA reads TGTGCCAGCAGCCAGGCAGGGGGCTGGGGTCAGCCCCAGCATTTT. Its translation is CASSQAGGWGQPQHF.